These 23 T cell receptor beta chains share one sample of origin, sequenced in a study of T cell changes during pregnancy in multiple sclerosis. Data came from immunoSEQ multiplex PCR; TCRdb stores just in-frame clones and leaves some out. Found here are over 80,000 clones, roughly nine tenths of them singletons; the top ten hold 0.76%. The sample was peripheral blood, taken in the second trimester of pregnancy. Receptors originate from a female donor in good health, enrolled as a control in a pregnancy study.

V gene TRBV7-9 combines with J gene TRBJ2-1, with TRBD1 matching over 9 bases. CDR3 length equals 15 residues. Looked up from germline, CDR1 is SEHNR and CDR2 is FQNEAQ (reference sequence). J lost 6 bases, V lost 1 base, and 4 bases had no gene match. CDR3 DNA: TGTGCCAGCAGCTTAGGGGACAGGGATCGCAATGAGCAGTTCTTC. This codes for CASSLGDRDRNEQFF.

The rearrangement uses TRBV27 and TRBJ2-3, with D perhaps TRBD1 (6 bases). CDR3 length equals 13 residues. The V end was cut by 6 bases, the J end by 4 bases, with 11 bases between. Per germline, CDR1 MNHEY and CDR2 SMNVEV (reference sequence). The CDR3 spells CASRLTGSDTQYF. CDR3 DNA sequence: TGTGCCAGCAGGCTGACAGGCTCAGATACGCAGTATTTT.

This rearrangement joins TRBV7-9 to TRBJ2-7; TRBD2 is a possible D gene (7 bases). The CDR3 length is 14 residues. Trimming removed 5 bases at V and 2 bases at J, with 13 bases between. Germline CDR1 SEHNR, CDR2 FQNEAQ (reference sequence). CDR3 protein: CASSIGGVTYEQYF. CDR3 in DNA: TGTGCCAGCAGCATAGGGGGGGTTACCTACGAGCAGTACTTC.

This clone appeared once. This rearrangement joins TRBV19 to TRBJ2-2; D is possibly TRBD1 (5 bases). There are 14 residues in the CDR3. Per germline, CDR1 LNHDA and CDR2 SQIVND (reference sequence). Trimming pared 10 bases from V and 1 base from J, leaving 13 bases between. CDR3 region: CAILSDRNTGELFF. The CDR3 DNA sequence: TGTGCCATCCTAAGCGACAGGAACACCGGGGAGCTGTTTTTT.

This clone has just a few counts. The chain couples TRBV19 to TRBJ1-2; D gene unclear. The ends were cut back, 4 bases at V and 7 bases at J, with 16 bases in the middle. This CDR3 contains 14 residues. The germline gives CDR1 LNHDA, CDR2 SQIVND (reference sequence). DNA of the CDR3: TGTGCCAGTAGTAAAGGGAGGGAAAGGAGTGGCTACACCTTC. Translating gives CASSKGRERSGYTF.

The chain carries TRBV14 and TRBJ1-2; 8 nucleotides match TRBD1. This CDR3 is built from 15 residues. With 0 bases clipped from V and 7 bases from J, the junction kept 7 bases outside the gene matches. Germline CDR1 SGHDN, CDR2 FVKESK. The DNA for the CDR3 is TGTGCCAGCAGCCAAGATGGTATCAGGGGGCCTGGCTACACCTTC. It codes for CASSQDGIRGPGYTF.

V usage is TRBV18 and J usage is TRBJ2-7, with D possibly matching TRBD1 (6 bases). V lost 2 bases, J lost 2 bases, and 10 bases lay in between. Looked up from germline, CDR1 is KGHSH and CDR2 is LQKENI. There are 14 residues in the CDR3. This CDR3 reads CASSPVPGAYEQYF. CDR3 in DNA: TGTGCCAGCTCACCAGTGCCAGGGGCCTACGAGCAGTACTTC.

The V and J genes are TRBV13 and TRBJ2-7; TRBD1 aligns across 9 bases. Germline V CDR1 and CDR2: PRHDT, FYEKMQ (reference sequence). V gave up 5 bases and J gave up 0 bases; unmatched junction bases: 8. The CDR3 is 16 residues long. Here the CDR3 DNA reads TGTGCCAGCAGCAAGTGGGGACAGGGCAACTCCTACGAGCAGTACTTC. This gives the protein CASSKWGQGNSYEQYF.

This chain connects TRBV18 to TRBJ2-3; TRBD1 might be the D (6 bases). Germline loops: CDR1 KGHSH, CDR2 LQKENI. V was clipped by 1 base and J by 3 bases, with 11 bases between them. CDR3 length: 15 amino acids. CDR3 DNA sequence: TGTGCCAGCTCACCACTCGGACAGAAAACAGATACGCAGTATTTT. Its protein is CASSPLGQKTDTQYF.

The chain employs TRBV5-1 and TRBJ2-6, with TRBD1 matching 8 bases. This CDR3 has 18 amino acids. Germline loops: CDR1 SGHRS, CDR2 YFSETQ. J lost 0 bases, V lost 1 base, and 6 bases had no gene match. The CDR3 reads CASSLSRGPSSGANVLTF. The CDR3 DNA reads TGCGCCAGCAGCTTGAGCAGGGGGCCGAGCTCTGGGGCCAACGTCCTGACTTTC.

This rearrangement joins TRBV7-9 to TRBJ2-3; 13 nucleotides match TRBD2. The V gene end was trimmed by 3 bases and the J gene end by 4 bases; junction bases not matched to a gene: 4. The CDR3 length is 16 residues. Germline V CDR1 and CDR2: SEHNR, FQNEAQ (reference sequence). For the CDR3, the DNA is TGTGCCAGCAGCTTTAGGACTAGCGGGAGTGCAGATACGCAGTATTTT. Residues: CASSFRTSGSADTQYF.

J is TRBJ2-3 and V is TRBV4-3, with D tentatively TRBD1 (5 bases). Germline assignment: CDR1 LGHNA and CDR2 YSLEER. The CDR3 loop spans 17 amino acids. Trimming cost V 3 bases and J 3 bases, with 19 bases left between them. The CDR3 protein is CASSQDIGAFGTDTQYF. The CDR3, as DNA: TGCGCCAGCAGCCAGGACATTGGGGCTTTCGGGACAGATACGCAGTATTTT.

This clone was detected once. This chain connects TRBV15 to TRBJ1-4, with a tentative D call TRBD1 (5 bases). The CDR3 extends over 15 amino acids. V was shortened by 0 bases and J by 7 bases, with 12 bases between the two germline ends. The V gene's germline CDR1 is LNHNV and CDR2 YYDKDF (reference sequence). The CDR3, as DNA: TGTGCCACCAGCAGAGATTCAGGGTCGGGTGAAAAACTGTTTTTT. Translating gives CATSRDSGSGEKLFF.

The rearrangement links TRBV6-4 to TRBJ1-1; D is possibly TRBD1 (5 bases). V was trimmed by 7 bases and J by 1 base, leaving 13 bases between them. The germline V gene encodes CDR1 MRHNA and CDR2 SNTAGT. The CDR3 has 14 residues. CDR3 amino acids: CASTTDFWNTEAFF. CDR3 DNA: TGTGCCAGCACGACAGATTTTTGGAACACTGAAGCTTTCTTT.

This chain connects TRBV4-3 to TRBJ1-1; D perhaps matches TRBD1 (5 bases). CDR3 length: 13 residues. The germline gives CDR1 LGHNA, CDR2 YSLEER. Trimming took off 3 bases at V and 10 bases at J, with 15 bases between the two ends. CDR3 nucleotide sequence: TGCGCCAGCAGCCACCGGGGGGGTGTTCGAGCTTTCTTT. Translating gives CASSHRGGVRAFF.

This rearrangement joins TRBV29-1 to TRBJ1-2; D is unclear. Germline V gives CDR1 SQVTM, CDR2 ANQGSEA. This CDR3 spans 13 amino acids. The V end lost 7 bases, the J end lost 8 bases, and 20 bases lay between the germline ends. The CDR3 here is CSAVDGEKAGYTF. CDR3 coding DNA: TGCAGCGCCGTGGATGGGGAGAAAGCGGGCTACACCTTC.

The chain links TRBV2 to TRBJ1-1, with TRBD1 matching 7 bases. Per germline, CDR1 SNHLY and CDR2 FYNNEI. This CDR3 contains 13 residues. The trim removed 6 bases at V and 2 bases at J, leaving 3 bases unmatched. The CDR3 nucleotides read TGTGCCAGCAGGGGACAGCAAAACACTGAAGCTTTCTTT. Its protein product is CASRGQQNTEAFF.

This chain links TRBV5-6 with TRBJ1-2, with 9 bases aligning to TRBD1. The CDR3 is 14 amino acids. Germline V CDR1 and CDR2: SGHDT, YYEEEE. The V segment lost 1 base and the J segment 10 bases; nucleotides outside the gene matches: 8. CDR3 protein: CASSLRDRVFPYTF. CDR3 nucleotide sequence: TGTGCCAGCAGCTTGAGGGACAGGGTATTTCCCTACACCTTC.

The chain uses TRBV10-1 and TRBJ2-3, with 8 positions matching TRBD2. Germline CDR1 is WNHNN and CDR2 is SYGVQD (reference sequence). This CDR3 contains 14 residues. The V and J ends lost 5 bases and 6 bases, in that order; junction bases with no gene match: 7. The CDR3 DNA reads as TGCGCCAGCAGTCCTGGGACTAGTACGGATACGCAGTATTTT. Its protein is CASSPGTSTDTQYF.

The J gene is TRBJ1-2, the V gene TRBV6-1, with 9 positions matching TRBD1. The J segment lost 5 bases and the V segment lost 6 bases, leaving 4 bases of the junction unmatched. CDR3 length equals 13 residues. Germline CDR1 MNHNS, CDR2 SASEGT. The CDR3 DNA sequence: TGTGCCAGCAGCGCGGACAGGGGATATGGCTACACCTTC. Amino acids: CASSADRGYGYTF.

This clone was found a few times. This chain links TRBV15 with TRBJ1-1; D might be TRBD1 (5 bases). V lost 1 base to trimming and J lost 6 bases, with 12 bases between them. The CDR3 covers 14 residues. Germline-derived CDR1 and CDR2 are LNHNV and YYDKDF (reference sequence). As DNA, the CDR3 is TGTGCCACCAGCAGAGTACAGGAACGTGCTGAAGCTTTCTTT. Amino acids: CATSRVQERAEAFF.

This CDR3 is CASRDLVVGEIEAFF. The CDR3 DNA reads TGTGCCAGCAGGGATCTAGTCGTCGGAGAGATTGAAGCTTTCTTT. This chain uses TRBV6-1 with TRBJ1-1; D call uncertain. The CDR3 contains 15 residues. The V end was cut by 6 bases, the J end by 7 bases, with 21 bases between. CDR1 is MNHNS and CDR2 is SASEGT in the germline V gene.

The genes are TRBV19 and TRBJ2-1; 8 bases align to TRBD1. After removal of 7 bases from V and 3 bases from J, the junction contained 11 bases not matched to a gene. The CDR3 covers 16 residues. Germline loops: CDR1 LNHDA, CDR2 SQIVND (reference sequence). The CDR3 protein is CASTTTGQVVYNEQFF. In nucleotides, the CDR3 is TGTGCCAGTACCACTACGGGACAGGTAGTCTACAATGAGCAGTTCTTC.